This note documents a single TCR beta chain sequence. Its antigen remains unidentified. The data originate from a study of chemoradiotherapy in HPV16-positive cancers. Only in-frame clones appear in the TCRdb table, and some are missing; sequencing was by immunoSEQ multiplex PCR. The profile covers approximately 9,300 clones, with about 80% appearing a single time and roughly 2.6% taken by the ten largest. The CDR3 totals 15 residues. Trimming took off 0 bases at V and 4 bases at J, with 13 bases between the two ends. The V gene's germline CDR1 is LGHNA and CDR2 YNFKEQ. Repeated repertoire sampling spanned the course of chemoradiotherapy. Findings and caveats of the study: Functional assays defining HPV-specific T cells used only a couple of HPV16-positive patients. HPV-responsive T-cell expansion during chemoradiotherapy was linked to improved recurrence-free survival in HPV16-positive patients. Non-HPV-specific T cells did not expand in tumors during treatment, whereas candidate HPV-specific clones and E7-related motifs did.

The clonotype comes from a human donor with HPV-associated anogenital cancer. This chain uses TRBV4-2 with TRBJ2-7, with TRBD1 as a possible D gene (5 bases). This specimen consisted of blood, obtained from a patient who underwent chemoradiotherapy. For the CDR3, the DNA is TGTGCCAGCAGCCAAGATCAGGGCAGCCCATACGAGCAGTACTTC. Translation gives CASSQDQGSPYEQYF.